This is a list of T cell receptor beta chains from one sample in a study of T-cell reconstitution after alpha-beta-depleted transplantation in children. Each CDR3 protein is one row after TCRdb ran MiXCR on the PCR reads. The sample lists 200,000 to 250,000 distinct CDR3 sequences, roughly 6.6% occurring once. The sample was PBMCs, taken before TCRalphabeta/CD19-depleted stem cell transplant. These receptors were obtained from a boy aged 2 to 10 with acute lymphoblastic leukemia, due to receive a stem cell transplant. The CDR3 runs from the conserved cysteine through the conserved F or W. D genes are given only for firm matches. Expanded clones are given a class, and other clones once, few, many or no size at all.

D gene: -; J gene: TRBJ2-1; V gene: TRBV20-1; clone size: many; CDR3 protein: CSASSGGIIDEQFF; CDR3 DNA: TGCAGTGCTAGTAGTGGGGGGATAATAGATGAGCAGTTCTTC
D gene: TRBD1; J gene: TRBJ1-1; V gene: TRBV7-8; clone size: few; CDR3 protein: CASSPQGGGREAFF; CDR3 DNA: TGTGCCAGCAGTCCCCAGGGGGGTGGCCGTGAAGCTTTCTTT
D gene: -; J gene: TRBJ1-1; V gene: TRBV28; clone size: many; CDR3 protein: CASSFKGLTTEAFF; CDR3 DNA: TGTGCCAGCAGTTTTAAGGGGCTCACCACTGAAGCTTTCTTT
D gene: TRBD2; J gene: TRBJ2-7; V gene: TRBV7-2; clone size: -; CDR3 protein: CASSSQRGGSEQYF; CDR3 DNA: TGTGCCAGCAGCTCACAGCGGGGGGGAAGCGAGCAGTACTTC
D gene: -; J gene: TRBJ2-2; V gene: TRBV5-1; clone size: many; CDR3 protein: CASSLARSNTGELFF; CDR3 DNA: TGCGCCAGCAGCTTGGCTCGGTCGAACACCGGGGAGCTGTTTTTT
D gene: TRBD1; J gene: TRBJ2-3; V gene: TRBV29-1; clone size: many; CDR3 protein: CSVEAGTGSDTQYF; CDR3 DNA: TGCAGCGTTGAAGCCGGGACAGGGTCAGATACGCAGTATTTT
D gene: TRBD1; J gene: TRBJ2-5; V gene: TRBV5-5; clone size: many; CDR3 protein: CASTGQGRETQYF; CDR3 DNA: TGTGCCAGCACCGGACAGGGAAGGGAGACCCAGTACTTC
D gene: -; J gene: TRBJ1-5; V gene: TRBV28; clone size: many; CDR3 protein: CASMPPEIGNQPQHF; CDR3 DNA: TGTGCCAGCATGCCACCCGAAATAGGCAATCAGCCCCAGCATTTT
D gene: TRBD2; J gene: TRBJ2-5; V gene: TRBV25-1; clone size: many; CDR3 protein: CASSGTAGGRETQYF; CDR3 DNA: TGTGCCAGCAGTGGGACGGCGGGGGGCAGAGAGACCCAGTACTTC
D gene: TRBD1; J gene: TRBJ1-5; V gene: TRBV14; clone size: -; CDR3 protein: CASSQHSGTGNNQPQHF; CDR3 DNA: TGTGCCAGCAGCCAGCATTCCGGGACAGGGAACAATCAGCCCCAGCATTTT
D gene: -; J gene: TRBJ1-5; V gene: TRBV20-1; clone size: -; CDR3 protein: CSAERDGGRNQPQHF; CDR3 DNA: TGCAGTGCGGAACGGGACGGCGGGCGCAATCAGCCCCAGCATTTT
D gene: TRBD2; J gene: TRBJ2-1; V gene: TRBV27; clone size: many; CDR3 protein: CASTEGRGAYNEQFF; CDR3 DNA: TGTGCCAGCACCGAGGGGCGGGGGGCCTACAATGAGCAGTTCTTC
D gene: TRBD1; J gene: TRBJ1-1; V gene: TRBV6-2/TRBV6-3; clone size: few; CDR3 protein: CASAGGAGEVGAFF; CDR3 DNA: TGTGCCAGCGCAGGGGGCGCGGGTGAAGTAGGAGCTTTCTTT
D gene: -; J gene: TRBJ1-1; V gene: TRBV28; clone size: many; CDR3 protein: CASSLPIIATEAFF; CDR3 DNA: TGTGCCAGCAGTCTCCCGATTATAGCTACTGAAGCTTTCTTT
D gene: TRBD1; J gene: TRBJ1-2; V gene: TRBV5-1; clone size: few; CDR3 protein: CASSLDGQAGGYTF; CDR3 DNA: TGCGCCAGCAGCCTGGACGGACAGGCGGGTGGCTACACCTTC
D gene: TRBD1; J gene: TRBJ1-1; V gene: TRBV11-2; clone size: few; CDR3 protein: CASSFLGGANTEAFF; CDR3 DNA: TGTGCCAGCAGCTTCTTAGGGGGCGCGAACACTGAAGCTTTCTTT
D gene: -; J gene: TRBJ2-1; V gene: TRBV5-1; clone size: many; CDR3 protein: CASSLDTPRDEQFF; CDR3 DNA: TGCGCCAGCAGCTTGGACACCCCTCGGGATGAGCAGTTCTTC
D gene: -; J gene: TRBJ2-7; V gene: TRBV5-1; clone size: many; CDR3 protein: CASSWRGGQERYEQYF; CDR3 DNA: TGCGCCAGCAGCTGGAGGGGAGGACAGGAACGCTACGAGCAGTACTTC
D gene: -; J gene: TRBJ2-7; V gene: TRBV29-1; clone size: many; CDR3 protein: CSALLETYEQYF; CDR3 DNA: TGCAGCGCTCTTCTAGAAACCTACGAGCAGTACTTC
D gene: TRBD2; J gene: TRBJ2-7; V gene: TRBV7-6; clone size: -; CDR3 protein: CASSLADETYEQYF; CDR3 DNA: TGTGCCAGCAGCCTAGCGGACGAAACCTACGAGCAGTACTTC
D gene: -; J gene: TRBJ2-7; V gene: TRBV28; clone size: many; CDR3 protein: CASSLQETPIYEQYF; CDR3 DNA: TGTGCCAGCAGTTTACAGGAGACCCCGATCTACGAGCAGTACTTC
D gene: -; J gene: TRBJ2-1; V gene: TRBV20-1; clone size: many; CDR3 protein: CSAPLGGGKDNEQFF; CDR3 DNA: TGCAGTGCTCCCCTAGGGGGCGGGAAGGACAATGAGCAGTTCTTC
D gene: TRBD2; J gene: TRBJ2-7; V gene: TRBV7-2; clone size: -; CDR3 protein: CASSLAREAALNSYEQYF; CDR3 DNA: TGTGCCAGCAGCTTAGCGCGGGAGGCGGCCCTCAACTCCTACGAGCAGTACTTC
D gene: -; J gene: TRBJ2-7; V gene: TRBV12-3/TRBV12-4; clone size: many; CDR3 protein: CASRTGQIHLPYSYEQYF; CDR3 DNA: TGTGCCAGCAGAACCGGACAGATCCATTTGCCCTACTCCTACGAGCAGTACTTC
D gene: -; J gene: TRBJ2-1; V gene: TRBV6-2/TRBV6-3; clone size: many; CDR3 protein: CASTARTYNEQFF; CDR3 DNA: TGTGCCAGCACAGCTAGGACCTACAATGAGCAGTTCTTC
D gene: TRBD1; J gene: TRBJ2-2; V gene: TRBV2; clone size: many; CDR3 protein: CASSGQGPGELFF; CDR3 DNA: TGTGCCAGCAGTGGACAGGGACCCGGGGAGCTGTTTTTT
D gene: TRBD2; J gene: TRBJ2-2; V gene: TRBV12-3/TRBV12-4; clone size: few; CDR3 protein: CASTLTSGNTGELFF; CDR3 DNA: TGTGCCAGCACCTTGACTAGCGGGAACACCGGGGAGCTGTTTTTT
D gene: -; J gene: TRBJ1-2; V gene: TRBV20-1; clone size: -; CDR3 protein: CSALGTLGSYGYTF; CDR3 DNA: TGCAGTGCTCTCGGGACGCTTGGAAGCTATGGCTACACCTTC
D gene: TRBD2; J gene: TRBJ2-7; V gene: TRBV7-9; clone size: few; CDR3 protein: CASSLTSGRGSSYEQYF; CDR3 DNA: TGTGCCAGCAGTCTGACTAGCGGGAGAGGAAGCTCCTACGAGCAGTACTTC
D gene: -; J gene: TRBJ2-1; V gene: TRBV12-3/TRBV12-4; clone size: many; CDR3 protein: CASSSGGSYNEQFF; CDR3 DNA: TGTGCCAGCAGTTCTGGTGGCTCCTACAATGAGCAGTTCTTC
D gene: -; J gene: TRBJ2-3; V gene: TRBV24-1; clone size: many; CDR3 protein: CATSDPGPGADTQYF; CDR3 DNA: TGTGCCACCAGTGACCCGGGCCCTGGAGCAGATACGCAGTATTTT
D gene: TRBD1; J gene: TRBJ2-3; V gene: TRBV18; clone size: -; CDR3 protein: CASSPPIWTGVDTQYF; CDR3 DNA: TGTGCCAGCTCACCACCGATATGGACAGGGGTGGATACGCAGTATTTT
D gene: -; J gene: TRBJ1-2; V gene: TRBV20-1; clone size: many; CDR3 protein: CSAHREGPGNGYTF; CDR3 DNA: TGCAGTGCTCACCGGGAGGGGCCGGGCAACGGCTACACCTTC
D gene: TRBD1; J gene: TRBJ1-5; V gene: TRBV12-3/TRBV12-4; clone size: few; CDR3 protein: CASSPTGTGLNQPQHF; CDR3 DNA: TGTGCCAGCAGTCCAACCGGGACAGGGCTCAATCAGCCCCAGCATTTT
D gene: -; J gene: TRBJ1-2; V gene: TRBV28; clone size: few; CDR3 protein: CASSSIGQNYGYTF; CDR3 DNA: TGTGCCAGCAGTTCAATCGGACAGAACTATGGCTACACCTTC
D gene: -; J gene: TRBJ2-3; V gene: TRBV29-1; clone size: many; CDR3 protein: CSVEGFSKYF; CDR3 DNA: TGCAGCGTTGAAGGCTTCTCGAAGTATTTT
D gene: -; J gene: TRBJ2-7; V gene: TRBV28; clone size: few; CDR3 protein: CASSLGEPYEQYF; CDR3 DNA: TGTGCCAGCAGTTTGGGAGAACCCTACGAGCAGTACTTC
D gene: -; J gene: TRBJ1-1; V gene: TRBV7-2; clone size: many; CDR3 protein: CASSGDGNTEAFF; CDR3 DNA: TGTGCCAGCAGCGGGGACGGCAACACTGAAGCTTTCTTT
D gene: -; J gene: TRBJ1-5; V gene: TRBV27; clone size: many; CDR3 protein: CASSDGKGPNQPQHF; CDR3 DNA: TGTGCCAGCAGTGACGGGAAGGGTCCCAATCAGCCCCAGCATTTT
D gene: TRBD2; J gene: TRBJ2-2; V gene: TRBV4-3; clone size: -; CDR3 protein: CASRRTSGGTGELFF; CDR3 DNA: TGCGCCAGCAGACGGACTAGCGGGGGGACCGGGGAGCTGTTTTTT
D gene: -; J gene: TRBJ1-5; V gene: TRBV6-1; clone size: few; CDR3 protein: CASSEAGVGNQPQHF; CDR3 DNA: TGTGCCAGCAGTGAAGCAGGGGTGGGCAATCAGCCCCAGCATTTT